A selection of T cell receptor beta chains follows, all from one sample in a study of blood T cells in healthy people across ages. TCRdb re-called the 5' RACE reads with MiXCR, one entry per CDR3 protein. Of hundreds of thousands of distinct CDR3 sequences in the sample, roughly 25% are singletons; the top ten hold 3%. These data were likewise used in another study, on T cells of mothers and their children.

Material: blood. The receptors originated from a boy aged 5-17 years in good health. The CDR3 runs from the conserved cysteine through the conserved F or W. The D gene is left open where the match is weak. A clone size is listed for some rows: how often the clone was seen (once, few, many), or a class if it is expanded.

V	size	D	J	DNA	CDR3
TRBV7-3	few	TRBD2	TRBJ2-5	TGTGCCAGCAGCCACTCCGGCGGGGGCCAAGAGACCCAGTACTTC	CASSHSGGGQETQYF
TRBV28	few	TRBD2	TRBJ2-3	TGTGCCAGCAGTTTCGCTGTTTTCGGGGGGGGGCCAGATACGCAGTATTTT	CASSFAVFGGGPDTQYF
TRBV2	few	NA	TRBJ2-5	TGTGCCAGCACCGATGCCCGGGCCCACGGGGAGACCCAGTACTTC	CASTDARAHGETQYF
TRBV2	NA	NA	TRBJ1-2	TGTGCCAGCAGTGTCGAGGCAGGTGATGGCTACACCTTC	CASSVEAGDGYTF
TRBV28	NA	TRBD1	TRBJ2-1	TGTGCCAGCAGTCCCCCGGGACAGGGCTCCTACAATGAGCAGTTCTTC	CASSPPGQGSYNEQFF
TRBV7-9	few	NA	TRBJ2-6	TGTGCCAGCAGCTTAGCCAGGGGACGAAGCTCTGGGGCCAACGTCCTGACTTTC	CASSLARGRSSGANVLTF
TRBV7-3	NA	TRBD1	TRBJ1-1	TGTGCCACCTCGACAGGGTTGAACACTGAAGCTTTCTTT	CATSTGLNTEAFF
TRBV29-1	few	NA	TRBJ2-1	TGCAGCGTTGGGGGGGAGGTTGAGCAGTTCTTC	CSVGGEVEQFF
TRBV7-3	few	TRBD2	TRBJ2-3	TGTGCCGGCAGCCCCATGGCGGGACTAGGGCCAGATACGCAGTATTTT	CAGSPMAGLGPDTQYF
TRBV7-2	NA	NA	TRBJ2-3	TGTGCCAGCAGCACAGGGGGGGGACGCACAGATACGCAGTATTTT	CASSTGGGRTDTQYF
TRBV3-1	NA	NA	TRBJ2-2	TGTGCCAGCAGCCACGACGGGGTTACCGGGGAGCTGTTTTTT	CASSHDGVTGELFF
TRBV14	NA	NA	TRBJ1-1	TGTGCCAGCAGCCAAGATGGCCTTATGAACACTGAAGCTTTCTTT	CASSQDGLMNTEAFF
TRBV6-1	NA	NA	TRBJ1-5	TGTGCCAGCAGTGGAGGGGACGCTGCTACTCAGCCCCAGCATTTT	CASSGGDAATQPQHF
TRBV19	few	TRBD1	TRBJ1-4	TGTGCCAGTAGTATGGCCGGGACAGGGGATGAAAAACTGTTTTTT	CASSMAGTGDEKLFF
TRBV18	NA	NA	TRBJ2-1	TGTGCCAGCTCACCCGAGACAGGCCCCCATGAGCAGTTCTTC	CASSPETGPHEQFF